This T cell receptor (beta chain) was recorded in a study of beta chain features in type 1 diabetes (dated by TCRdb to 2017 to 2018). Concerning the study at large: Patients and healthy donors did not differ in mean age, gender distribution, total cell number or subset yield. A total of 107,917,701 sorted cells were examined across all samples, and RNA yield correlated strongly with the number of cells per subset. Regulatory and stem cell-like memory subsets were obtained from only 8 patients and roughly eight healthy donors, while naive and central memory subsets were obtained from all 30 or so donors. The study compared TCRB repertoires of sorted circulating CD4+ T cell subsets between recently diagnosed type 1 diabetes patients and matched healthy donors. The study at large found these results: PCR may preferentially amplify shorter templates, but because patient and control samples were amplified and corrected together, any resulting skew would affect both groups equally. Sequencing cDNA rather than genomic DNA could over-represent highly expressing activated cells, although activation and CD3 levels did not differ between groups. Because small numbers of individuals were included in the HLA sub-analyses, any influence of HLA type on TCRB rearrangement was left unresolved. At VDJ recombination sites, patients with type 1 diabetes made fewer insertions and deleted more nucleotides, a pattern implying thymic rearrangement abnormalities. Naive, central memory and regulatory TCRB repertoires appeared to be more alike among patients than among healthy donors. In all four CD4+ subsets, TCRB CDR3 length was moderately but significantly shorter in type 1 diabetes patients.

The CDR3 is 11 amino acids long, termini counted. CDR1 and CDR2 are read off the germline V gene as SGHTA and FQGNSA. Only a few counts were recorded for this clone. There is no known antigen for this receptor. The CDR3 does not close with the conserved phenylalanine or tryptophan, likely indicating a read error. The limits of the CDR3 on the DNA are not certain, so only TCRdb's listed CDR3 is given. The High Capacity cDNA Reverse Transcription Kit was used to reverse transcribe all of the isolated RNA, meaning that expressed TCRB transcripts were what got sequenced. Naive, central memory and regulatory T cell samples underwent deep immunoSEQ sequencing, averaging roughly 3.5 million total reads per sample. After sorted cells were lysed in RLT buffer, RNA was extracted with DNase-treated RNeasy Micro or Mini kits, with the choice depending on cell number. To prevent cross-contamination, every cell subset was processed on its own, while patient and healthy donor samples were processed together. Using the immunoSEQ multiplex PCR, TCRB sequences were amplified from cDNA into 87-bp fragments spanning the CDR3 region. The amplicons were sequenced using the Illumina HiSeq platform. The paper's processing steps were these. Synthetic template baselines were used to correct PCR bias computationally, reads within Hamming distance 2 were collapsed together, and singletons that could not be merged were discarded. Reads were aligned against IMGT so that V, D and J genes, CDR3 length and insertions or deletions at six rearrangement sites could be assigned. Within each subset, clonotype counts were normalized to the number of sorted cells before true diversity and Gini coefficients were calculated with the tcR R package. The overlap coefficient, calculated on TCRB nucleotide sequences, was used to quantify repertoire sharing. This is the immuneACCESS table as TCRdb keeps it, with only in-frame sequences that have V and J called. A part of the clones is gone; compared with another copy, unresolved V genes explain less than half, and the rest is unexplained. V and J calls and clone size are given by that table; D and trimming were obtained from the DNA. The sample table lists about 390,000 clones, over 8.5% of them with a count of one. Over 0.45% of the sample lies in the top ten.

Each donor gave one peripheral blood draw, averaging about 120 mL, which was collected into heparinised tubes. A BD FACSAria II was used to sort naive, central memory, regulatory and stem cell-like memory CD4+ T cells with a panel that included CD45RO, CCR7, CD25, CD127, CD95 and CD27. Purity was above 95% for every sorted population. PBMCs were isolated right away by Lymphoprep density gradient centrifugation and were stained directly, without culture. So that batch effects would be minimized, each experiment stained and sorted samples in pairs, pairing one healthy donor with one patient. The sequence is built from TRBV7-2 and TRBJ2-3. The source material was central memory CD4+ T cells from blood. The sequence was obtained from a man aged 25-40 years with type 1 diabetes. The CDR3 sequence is CASSFPGPCCL.